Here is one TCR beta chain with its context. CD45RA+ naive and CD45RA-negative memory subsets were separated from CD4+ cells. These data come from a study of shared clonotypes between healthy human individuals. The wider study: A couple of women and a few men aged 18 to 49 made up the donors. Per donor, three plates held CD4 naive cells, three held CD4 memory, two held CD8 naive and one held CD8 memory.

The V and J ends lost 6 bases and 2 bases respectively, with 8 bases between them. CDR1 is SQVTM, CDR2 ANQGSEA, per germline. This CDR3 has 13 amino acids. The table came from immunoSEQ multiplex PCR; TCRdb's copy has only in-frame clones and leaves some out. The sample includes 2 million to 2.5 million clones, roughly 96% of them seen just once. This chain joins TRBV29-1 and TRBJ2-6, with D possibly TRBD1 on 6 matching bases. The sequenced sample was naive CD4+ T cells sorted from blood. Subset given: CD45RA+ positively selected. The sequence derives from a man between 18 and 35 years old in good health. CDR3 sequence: CSVSGAGANVLTF. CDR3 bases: TGCAGCGTGTCAGGGGCTGGGGCCAACGTCCTGACTTTC. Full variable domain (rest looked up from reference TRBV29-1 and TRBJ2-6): SAVISQKPSRDICQRGTSLTIQCQVDSQVTMMFWYRQQPGQSLTLIATANQGSEATYESGFVIDKFPISRPNLTFSTLTVSNMSPEDSSIYLCSVSGAGANVLTFGAGSRLTVL.